This T cell receptor (beta chain) is from a study of T-cell reconstitution after alpha-beta-depleted transplantation in children. General study findings and limits: At around two months after transplant, the alpha-beta T cells were reportedly derived from several hundred expanded clones that came from non-depleted graft cells. TCRbeta diversity was high at day 60 in some patients (a result of surviving recipient T cells and thymic progenitors). Most T-cell counts and diversity one year after the transplant came from T cells that were newly produced.

About this clonotype itself: Its antigen is currently unknown.

Germline V gives CDR1 SGHRS, CDR2 YFSETQ. Deletions cut 3 bases from V and 4 bases from J, with 13 bases between. CDR3 length equals 14 residues. Unique molecular identifiers were incorporated when the TCRbeta library was constructed. Using its own MiXCR run on the PCR reads, TCRdb lists one record per CDR3 protein. The sample contains 98,000 or so distinct CDR3 sequences, around 6.4% of which appear only once. The sequence was collected from a male patient between 2 and 10 years old who had a stem cell transplant for acute lymphoblastic leukemia, so the T cells may come from the graft donor. The sample consisted of PBMCs, mostly from graft donor cells, taken 360 days after TCRalphabeta/CD19-depleted stem cell transplant. V usage is TRBV5-1 and J usage is TRBJ1-2; possible D gene TRBD1, 5 bases. CDR3 in DNA: TGCGCCAGCAGCTCGCTATTGAGGGGCTATGGCTACACCTTC. It codes for CASSSLLRGYGYTF.